The rows below give T cell receptor beta chains drawn from one sample of a study. TCRdb fed the 5' RACE reads into MiXCR, producing one record per CDR3 protein. Here the sample spans about 40,000 distinct CDR3 sequences, over 15% being singletons. The sequenced sample consisted of naive CD4+ T cells sorted from a lymph node. Receptor source: a female donor with breast cancer. CDR3s include the opening cysteine and the closing phenylalanine or tryptophan. A D gene is named only where the DNA matches it firmly. Size tells how often a clone was seen (once, few, many) or the class of an expanded clone, and some rows leave it out.

D	V	J	size	DNA	CDR3
-	TRBV20-1	TRBJ2-4	many	TGCAGTGCTAGAGAACAGAACTTACTACTAGCCAAAAACATTCAGTACTTC	CSAREQNLLLAKNIQYF
-	TRBV7-3	TRBJ2-2	few	TGTGCCAGCAGCTCCGGCGGTTCGAACGCCGGGGAGCTGTTTTTT	CASSSGGSNAGELFF
-	TRBV6-1	TRBJ1-1	-	TGTGCCAGCAGTGAAAGAGCCGGCCTTGGGAGGGGTCGTCTAGCTTTCTTT	CASSERAGLGRGRLAFF
TRBD1	TRBV18	TRBJ2-7	few	TGTGCCAGCTCAAAAGGGGACAGGTGTTACGAGCAGTACTTC	CASSKGDRCYEQYF
TRBD1	TRBV7-2	TRBJ2-2	few	TGTGCCAGCAGCCTCGACAGGGGGATTACTCTCGGGGAGCTGTTTTTT	CASSLDRGITLGELFF
-	TRBV5-1	TRBJ1-6	-	TGCGCCAGCAGCCCACCGGACAGTTATTCACCCCTCCACTTT	CASSPPDSYSPLHF
-	TRBV10-1	TRBJ2-3	-	TGCGCCAGCAGTGTAGGTCAAAGGCGCACAGATACGCAGTATTTT	CASSVGQRRTDTQYF
-	TRBV24-1	TRBJ2-1	-	TGTGCCACCAGTGATTTGTCGACTCTAAGGGCCAATGAGCAGTTCTTC	CATSDLSTLRANEQFF
-	TRBV5-1	TRBJ1-6	few	TGCGCCAGCAGGAGGGTCTCGGAAAATTCACCCCTCCACTTT	CASRRVSENSPLHF
-	TRBV29-1	TRBJ2-7	few	TGCAGCGTTGAATCCCCGCAGGGTGGGAACGAGCAGTACTTC	CSVESPQGGNEQYF
-	TRBV6-1	TRBJ2-7	-	TGTGCCAGCAGGCGGGGACAGACAATCGCGTCCGAGCAGTACTTC	CASRRGQTIASEQYF
TRBD2	TRBV11-1	TRBJ2-1	many	TGTGCCAGCAGCTTTGGGGGGGGCTCCTACAATGAGCAGTTCTTC	CASSFGGGSYNEQFF
TRBD2	TRBV19	TRBJ2-7	few	TGTGCCAGTAGTATCGGTAGCGGGTACGAGCAGTACTTC	CASSIGSGYEQYF
-	TRBV2	TRBJ2-5	few	TGTGCCAGCAGTGCCTTGGGGGGCGGTGAGACCCAGTACTTC	CASSALGGGETQYF
-	TRBV7-2	TRBJ1-2	-	TGTGCCAGCAGCTTAGCAGCAGGCAGTCGGCGATCGCGAGGCTACACCTTC	CASSLAAGSRRSRGYTF
-	TRBV15	TRBJ2-3	-	TGTGCCACCAGCAGGGACATCACAGATACGCAGTATTTT	CATSRDITDTQYF
-	TRBV7-2	TRBJ1-5	few	TGTGCCAGCAGCTCGAAGAGGGATCAGCCCCAGCATTTT	CASSSKRDQPQHF
TRBD1	TRBV6-1	TRBJ2-7	medium-sized	TGTGCCAGCAGTGGTGGGGCCGGGACAGAGGGGTACGAGCAGTACTTC	CASSGGAGTEGYEQYF
TRBD1	TRBV4-2	TRBJ2-5	-	TGTGCCAGCAGCCCCACAGGGGCTGGTGGGGAGACCCAGTACTTC	CASSPTGAGGETQYF
TRBD1	TRBV7-9	TRBJ1-4	-	TGTGCCAGCAGCTTATTGGGACAGGAACTGTTTTTT	CASSLLGQELFF
-	TRBV6-2/TRBV6-3	TRBJ2-7	-	TGTGCCAGCGGGAGAAGCTCGGGACTGGAGAATGACTTC	CASGRSSGLENDF
TRBD1	TRBV10-3	TRBJ1-5	-	TGTGCCGTCGGGCAGGGGGCGCATCAGCCCCAGCATTTT	CAVGQGAHQPQHF
-	TRBV5-6	TRBJ2-4	few	TGTGCCAGCAGCTCGGACAGACCGTTCGCCAAAAACATTCAGTACTTC	CASSSDRPFAKNIQYF
-	TRBV2	TRBJ2-7	few	TGTGCCAGCAGGGGCGACTCCCACGAGCAGTACTTC	CASRGDSHEQYF
-	TRBV5-1	TRBJ2-3	many	TGCGCCAGCAGCCCAGGGGCCACAGATACGCAGTATTTT	CASSPGATDTQYF
-	TRBV12-3/TRBV12-4	TRBJ1-1	few	TGTGCCAGCAGACTGAACGTGGGCACTGAAGCTTTCTTT	CASRLNVGTEAFF
-	TRBV2	TRBJ2-1	-	TGTGCCAGCAGGAGCGGGTCCTACAATGAGCAGTTCTTC	CASRSGSYNEQFF
-	TRBV4-1	TRBJ1-1	-	TGCGCCAGCAGCCAAGACCCCCAACGGACTGAAGCTTTCTTT	CASSQDPQRTEAFF
-	TRBV30	TRBJ1-1	few	TGTGCCTGGAAAAAGGGTTATATGAACACTGAAGCTTTTTTT	CAWKKGYMNTEAFF